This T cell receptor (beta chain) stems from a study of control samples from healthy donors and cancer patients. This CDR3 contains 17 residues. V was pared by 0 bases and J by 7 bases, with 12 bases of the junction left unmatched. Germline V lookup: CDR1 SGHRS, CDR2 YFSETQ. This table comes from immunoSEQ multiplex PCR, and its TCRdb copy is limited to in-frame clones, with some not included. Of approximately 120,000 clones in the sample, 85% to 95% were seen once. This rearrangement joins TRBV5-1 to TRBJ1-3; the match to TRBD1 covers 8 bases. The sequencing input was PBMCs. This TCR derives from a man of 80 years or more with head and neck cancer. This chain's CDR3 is CASSLDRGRGQVNTIYF. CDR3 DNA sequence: TGCGCCAGCAGCTTGGACAGGGGCCGGGGACAGGTGAACACCATATATTTT.